These T cell receptor beta chains were read from a single sample in a study of CD8+ T cells in alopecia areata. Produced via immunoSEQ multiplex PCR; TCRdb's table is partial and in-frame only. The table shows around 190,000 clones, with 60% to 70% occurring only once. Sample: CD4+ T cells sorted from blood, taken at week 4, from a patient treated with tofacitinib. These receptors were taken from a human donor with alopecia areata. Both conserved end residues are part of each CDR3. The D gene is left open where the match is weak. Some rows have no size entry. The others give once, few or many, or a class for an expanded clone.

clone_size: few
d_call: .
j_call: TRBJ2-5
v_call: TRBV13
cdr3_aa: CASSFGETQYF
cdr3_nt: TGTGCCAGCAGCTTCGGAGAGACCCAGTACTTC

clone_size: .
d_call: .
j_call: TRBJ2-7
v_call: TRBV27
cdr3_aa: CASGGEGEQYF
cdr3_nt: TGTGCCAGCGGAGGAGAGGGGGAGCAGTACTTC

clone_size: .
d_call: .
j_call: TRBJ2-5
v_call: TRBV30
cdr3_aa: CAWSPTQETQYF
cdr3_nt: TGTGCCTGGAGTCCGACCCAAGAGACCCAGTACTTC

clone_size: few
d_call: .
j_call: TRBJ2-7
v_call: TRBV27
cdr3_aa: CASSAYSSISYEQYF
cdr3_nt: TGTGCCAGCAGCGCTTACAGTTCAATCTCCTACGAGCAGTACTTC

clone_size: .
d_call: TRBD2
j_call: TRBJ2-2
v_call: TRBV29-1
cdr3_aa: CSVLTTSSLIGELFF
cdr3_nt: TGCAGCGTTTTGACGACTAGCTCTTTGATCGGGGAGCTGTTTTTT

clone_size: few
d_call: .
j_call: TRBJ2-3
v_call: TRBV6-5
cdr3_aa: CASSYSRGRDTQYF
cdr3_nt: TGTGCCAGCAGTTACTCCCGGGGGAGAGATACGCAGTATTTT

clone_size: .
d_call: TRBD2
j_call: TRBJ2-7
v_call: TRBV29-1
cdr3_aa: CSGTSASYEQYF
cdr3_nt: TGCAGCGGGACTAGCGCGTCCTACGAGCAGTACTTC

clone_size: .
d_call: .
j_call: TRBJ2-1
v_call: TRBV4-1
cdr3_aa: CASSQGGGGSSYNEQFF
cdr3_nt: TGCGCCAGCAGCCAAGGTGGGGGCGGTAGCTCCTACAATGAGCAGTTCTTC

clone_size: .
d_call: TRBD1
j_call: TRBJ2-7
v_call: TRBV25-1
cdr3_aa: CASSAGGGYEQYF
cdr3_nt: TGTGCCAGCAGTGCAGGGGGTGGTTACGAGCAGTACTTC

clone_size: once
d_call: .
j_call: TRBJ2-2
v_call: TRBV11-1
cdr3_aa: CASTHQANTGELFF
cdr3_nt: TGTGCCAGCACCCACCAAGCGAACACCGGGGAGCTGTTTTTT

clone_size: .
d_call: TRBD2
j_call: TRBJ2-3
v_call: TRBV23-1
cdr3_aa: CASIGPSGRATSTDTQYF
cdr3_nt: TGCGCCAGCATAGGGCCTAGCGGGAGGGCCACGAGTACAGATACGCAGTATTTT

clone_size: .
d_call: TRBD1
j_call: TRBJ2-4
v_call: TRBV5-1
cdr3_aa: CASSLSSTGGPQNIQYF
cdr3_nt: TGCGCCAGCAGCTTGTCCTCCACAGGGGGTCCCCAAAACATTCAGTACTTC

clone_size: .
d_call: TRBD1
j_call: TRBJ2-6
v_call: TRBV5-1
cdr3_aa: CASSLLGQSSGANVLTF
cdr3_nt: TGCGCCAGCAGCTTGTTGGGACAGAGCTCTGGGGCCAACGTCCTGACTTTC

clone_size: .
d_call: .
j_call: TRBJ2-6
v_call: TRBV29-1
cdr3_aa: CSVRHPSGANVLTF
cdr3_nt: TGCAGCGTTAGACACCCATCTGGGGCCAACGTCCTGACTTTC

clone_size: .
d_call: TRBD1
j_call: TRBJ2-3
v_call: TRBV30
cdr3_aa: CAWLGTGQYF
cdr3_nt: TGTGCCTGGCTCGGGACAGGGCAGTATTTT

clone_size: .
d_call: .
j_call: TRBJ2-5
v_call: TRBV19
cdr3_aa: CASSSPEDYQETQYF
cdr3_nt: TGTGCCAGTAGTAGCCCAGAGGACTATCAAGAGACCCAGTACTTC

clone_size: .
d_call: .
j_call: TRBJ1-5
v_call: TRBV5-1
cdr3_aa: CASSSFLGGQPQHF
cdr3_nt: TGCGCCAGCAGCTCCTTCCTGGGAGGTCAGCCCCAGCATTTT

clone_size: .
d_call: .
j_call: TRBJ2-7
v_call: TRBV27
cdr3_aa: CASSLTSTPSSYEQYF
cdr3_nt: TGTGCCAGCAGTTTAACTTCGACACCGAGCTCCTACGAGCAGTACTTC

clone_size: .
d_call: .
j_call: TRBJ2-4
v_call: TRBV2
cdr3_aa: CASSDRPNIQYF
cdr3_nt: TGTGCCAGCAGTGACAGGCCGAACATTCAGTACTTC

clone_size: .
d_call: TRBD2
j_call: TRBJ2-1
v_call: TRBV29-1
cdr3_aa: CSTTRLAGVNEQFF
cdr3_nt: TGCAGCACGACCCGACTAGCGGGAGTGAATGAGCAGTTCTTC

clone_size: .
d_call: .
j_call: TRBJ1-5
v_call: TRBV19
cdr3_aa: CASSPMGIGNQPQHF
cdr3_nt: TGTGCCAGTAGTCCCATGGGGATTGGCAATCAGCCCCAGCATTTT

clone_size: .
d_call: TRBD2
j_call: TRBJ2-1
v_call: TRBV4-3
cdr3_aa: CASSQSLAGSNEQFF
cdr3_nt: TGCGCCAGCAGCCAATCACTAGCGGGGAGTAATGAGCAGTTCTTC

clone_size: few
d_call: TRBD1
j_call: TRBJ1-5
v_call: TRBV2
cdr3_aa: CASSEAPGQQGEGGNQPQHF
cdr3_nt: TGTGCCAGCAGTGAAGCGCCAGGGCAACAGGGGGAAGGTGGCAATCAGCCCCAGCATTTT

clone_size: .
d_call: .
j_call: TRBJ1-1
v_call: TRBV30
cdr3_aa: CAWRRAGIGTEAFF
cdr3_nt: TGTGCCTGGAGGCGGGCAGGGATCGGCACTGAAGCTTTCTTT

clone_size: .
d_call: TRBD2
j_call: TRBJ2-1
v_call: TRBV9
cdr3_aa: CASSATVGTKSNEQFF
cdr3_nt: TGTGCCAGCAGCGCCACCGTCGGGACTAAAAGCAATGAGCAGTTCTTC

clone_size: .
d_call: .
j_call: TRBJ1-2
v_call: TRBV5-6
cdr3_aa: CASSLDAANYGYTF
cdr3_nt: TGTGCCAGCAGCTTGGACGCAGCTAACTATGGCTACACCTTC